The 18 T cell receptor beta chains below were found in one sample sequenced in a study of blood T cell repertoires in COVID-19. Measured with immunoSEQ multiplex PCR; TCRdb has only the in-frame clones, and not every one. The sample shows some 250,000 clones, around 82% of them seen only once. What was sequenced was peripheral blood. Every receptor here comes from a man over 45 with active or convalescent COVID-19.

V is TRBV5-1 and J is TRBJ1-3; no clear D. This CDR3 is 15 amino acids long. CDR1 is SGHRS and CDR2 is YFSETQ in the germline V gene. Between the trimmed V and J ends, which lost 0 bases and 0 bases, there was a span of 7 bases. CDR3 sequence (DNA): TGCGCCAGCAGCTTGGAACTGAACTCTGGAAACACCATATATTTT. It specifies CASSLELNSGNTIYF.

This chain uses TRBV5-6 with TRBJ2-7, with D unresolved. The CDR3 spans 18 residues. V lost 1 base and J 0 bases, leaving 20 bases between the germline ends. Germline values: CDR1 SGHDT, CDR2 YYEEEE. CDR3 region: CASSLRWAAVKASYEQYF. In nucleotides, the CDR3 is TGTGCCAGCAGCTTGCGGTGGGCCGCAGTAAAGGCCTCCTACGAGCAGTACTTC.

CDR3 region: CASSLNREYNEQFF. The DNA of the CDR3 is TGTGCCAGCTCACTCAACAGGGAGTACAATGAGCAGTTCTTC. The rearrangement joins TRBV18 to TRBJ2-1; D might be TRBD1 (6 bases). With 4 bases removed from V and 4 bases from J, the gap between germline ends came to 11 bases. CDR1 KGHSH and CDR2 LQKENI come from the germline V gene. This CDR3 is built from 14 residues.

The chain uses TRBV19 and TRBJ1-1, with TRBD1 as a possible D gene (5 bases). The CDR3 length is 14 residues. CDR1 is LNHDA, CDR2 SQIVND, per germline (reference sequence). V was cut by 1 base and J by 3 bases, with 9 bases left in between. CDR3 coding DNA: TGTGCCAGTAGTATAGGGGGCATTGACACTGAAGCTTTCTTT. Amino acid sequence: CASSIGGIDTEAFF.

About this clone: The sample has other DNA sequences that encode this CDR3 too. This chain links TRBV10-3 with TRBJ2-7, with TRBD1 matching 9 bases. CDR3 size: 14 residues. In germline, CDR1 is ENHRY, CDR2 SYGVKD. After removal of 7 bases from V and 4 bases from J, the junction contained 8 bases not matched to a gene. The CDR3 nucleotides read TGTGCCATCACCAGCGGGACAGGGAGATACGAGCAGTACTTC. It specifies CAITSGTGRYEQYF.

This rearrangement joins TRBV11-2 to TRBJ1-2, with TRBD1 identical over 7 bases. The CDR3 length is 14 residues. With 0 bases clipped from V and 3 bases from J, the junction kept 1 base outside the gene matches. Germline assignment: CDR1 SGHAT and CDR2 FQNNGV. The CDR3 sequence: CASSLDGTDYGYTF. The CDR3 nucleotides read TGTGCCAGCAGCTTAGATGGGACAGACTATGGCTACACCTTC.

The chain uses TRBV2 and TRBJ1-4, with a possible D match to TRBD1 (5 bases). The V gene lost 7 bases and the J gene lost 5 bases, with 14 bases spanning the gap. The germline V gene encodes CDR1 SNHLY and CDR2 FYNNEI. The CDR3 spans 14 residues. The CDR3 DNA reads TGTGCCAGCAACGGAGGGGTCCCGAATGAAAAACTGTTTTTT. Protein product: CASNGGVPNEKLFF.

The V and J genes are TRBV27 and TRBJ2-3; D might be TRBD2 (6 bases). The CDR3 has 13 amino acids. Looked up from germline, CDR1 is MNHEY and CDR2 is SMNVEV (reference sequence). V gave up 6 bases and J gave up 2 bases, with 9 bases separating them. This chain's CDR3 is CASRRDFTDTQYF. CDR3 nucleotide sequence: TGTGCCAGCAGGAGGGACTTCACAGATACGCAGTATTTT.

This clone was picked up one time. Here the CDR3 reads CASSLGGGPEQYF. In nucleotides, the CDR3 is TGTGCCAGCAGCTTAGGAGGGGGACCCGAGCAGTACTTC. V gene TRBV7-2 combines with J gene TRBJ2-7; a weak D match, TRBD1 (6 bases). The CDR3 runs 13 residues. Germline V gene lookup returns CDR1 SGHTA and CDR2 FQGNSA. V shed 1 base and J shed 6 bases, with 10 bases lying between them.

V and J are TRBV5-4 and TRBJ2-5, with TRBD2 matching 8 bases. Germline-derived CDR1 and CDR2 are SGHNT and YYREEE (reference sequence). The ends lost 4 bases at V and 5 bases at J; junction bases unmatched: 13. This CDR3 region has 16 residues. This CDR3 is CASSPKSGRGEETQYF. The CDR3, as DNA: TGTGCCAGCAGCCCCAAGTCAGGGCGGGGGGAGGAGACCCAGTACTTC.

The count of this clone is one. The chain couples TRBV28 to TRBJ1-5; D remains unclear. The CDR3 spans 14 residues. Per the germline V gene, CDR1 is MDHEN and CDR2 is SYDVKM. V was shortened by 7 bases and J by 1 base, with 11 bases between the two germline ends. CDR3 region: CASTPGGSNQPQHF. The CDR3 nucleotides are TGTGCCAGCACCCCCGGCGGGAGCAATCAGCCCCAGCATTTT.

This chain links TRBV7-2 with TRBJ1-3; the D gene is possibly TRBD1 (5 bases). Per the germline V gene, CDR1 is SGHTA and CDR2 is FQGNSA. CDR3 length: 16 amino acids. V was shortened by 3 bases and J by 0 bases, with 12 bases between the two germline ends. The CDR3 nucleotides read TGTGCCAGCAGCTTTACGGACATCAACTCTGGAAACACCATATATTTT. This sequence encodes CASSFTDINSGNTIYF. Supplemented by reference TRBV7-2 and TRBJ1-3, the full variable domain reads GAGVSQSPSNKVTEKGKDVELRCDPISGHTALYWYRQSLGQGLEFLIYFQGNSAPDKSGLPSDRFSAERTGGSVSTLTIQRTQQEDSAVYLCASSFTDINSGNTIYFGEGSWLTVV.

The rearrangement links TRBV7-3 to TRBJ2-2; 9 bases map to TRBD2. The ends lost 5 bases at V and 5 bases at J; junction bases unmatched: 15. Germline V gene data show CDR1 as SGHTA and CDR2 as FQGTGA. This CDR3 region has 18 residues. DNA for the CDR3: TGTGCCAGCAGCATCCTGGGCGTAGCGGGGGTAGGAACCGGGGAGCTGTTTTTT. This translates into CASSILGVAGVGTGELFF.

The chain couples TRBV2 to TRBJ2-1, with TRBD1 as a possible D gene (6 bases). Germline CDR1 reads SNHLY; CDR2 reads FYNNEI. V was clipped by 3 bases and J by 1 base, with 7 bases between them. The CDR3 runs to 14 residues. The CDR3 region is CASSDGQSYNEQFF. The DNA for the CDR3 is TGTGCCAGCAGTGACGGACAGTCCTACAATGAGCAGTTCTTC.

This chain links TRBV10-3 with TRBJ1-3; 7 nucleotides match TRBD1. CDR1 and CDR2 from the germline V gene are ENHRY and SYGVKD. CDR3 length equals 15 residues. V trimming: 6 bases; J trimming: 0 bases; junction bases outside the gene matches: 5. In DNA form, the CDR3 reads TGTGCCATCAGCCGCGACAGGGACTCTGGAAACACCATATATTTT. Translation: CAISRDRDSGNTIYF.

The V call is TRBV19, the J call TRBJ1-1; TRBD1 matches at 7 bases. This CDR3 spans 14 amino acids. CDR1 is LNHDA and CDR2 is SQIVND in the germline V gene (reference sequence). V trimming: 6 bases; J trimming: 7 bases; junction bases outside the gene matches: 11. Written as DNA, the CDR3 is TGTGCCAGTAGACGCGGGACAGTAGCTCATGAAGCTTTCTTT. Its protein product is CASRRGTVAHEAFF.

CDR3 in DNA: TGTGCCAGCAGCGTAGGAGCGGGGGCAGATACGCAGTATTTT. It codes for CASSVGAGADTQYF. The chain joins TRBV9 to TRBJ2-3; 8 nucleotides line up with TRBD2. After removal of 0 bases from V and 4 bases from J, the junction contained 1 base not matched to a gene. Germline lookup yields CDR1 SGDLS and CDR2 YYNGEE. There are 14 residues in the CDR3.

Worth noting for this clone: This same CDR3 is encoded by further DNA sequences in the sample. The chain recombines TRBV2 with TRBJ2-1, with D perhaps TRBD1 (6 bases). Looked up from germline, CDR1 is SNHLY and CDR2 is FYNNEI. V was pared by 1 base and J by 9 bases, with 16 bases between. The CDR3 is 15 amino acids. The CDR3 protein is CASSEGVTGQGEQFF. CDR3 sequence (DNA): TGTGCCAGCAGTGAAGGCGTGACAGGACAAGGTGAGCAGTTCTTC.